The 9 T cell receptor beta chains presented below share a single source sample, sequenced in a study of T cell responses to AZD1222 COVID-19 vaccine. Only in-frame clones appear in the TCRdb table, and some are missing; sequencing was by immunoSEQ multiplex PCR. The sample gives around 28,000 clones, about three quarters of which show up once; 5.8% is in the top ten. Sequenced material: peripheral blood, taken on day 0 of AZD1222 vaccination. The receptor set was obtained from an adult in good health.

The chain combines TRBV7-9 with TRBJ2-1; D is unclear. Trimming pared 3 bases from V and 8 bases from J, leaving 11 bases between. CDR1 and CDR2 (germline): SEHNR, FQNEAQ (reference sequence). CDR3 size: 13 residues. CDR3 sequence reads: CASSFRNIDEQFF. The CDR3 DNA reads TGTGCCAGCAGCTTCCGGAATATCGATGAGCAGTTCTTC. Combining the CDR3 with reference TRBV7-9 and TRBJ2-1 gives the whole variable domain DTGVSQNPRHKITKRGQNVTFRCDPISEHNRLYWYRQTLGQGPEFLTYFQNEAQLEKSRLLSDRFSAERPKGSFSTLEIQRTEQGDSAMYLCASSFRNIDEQFFGPGTRLTVL.

V is TRBV12-5 and J is TRBJ2-2, with TRBD2 matching 7 bases. This CDR3 region has 15 residues. Trimming cost V 3 bases and J 4 bases; bases outside gene matches: 5. Germline lookup yields CDR1 LGHNT and CDR2 FRNRAP. CDR3 residues: CASGLGLGSTGELFF. CDR3 DNA: TGTGCTAGTGGTTTAGGACTAGGGTCCACCGGGGAGCTGTTTTTT. The whole variable domain, remainder taken from reference TRBV12-5 and TRBJ2-2, is DARVTQTPRHKVTEMGQEVTMRCQPILGHNTVFWYRQTMMQGLELLAYFRNRAPLDDSGMPKDRFSAEMPDATLATLKIQPSEPRDSAVYFCASGLGLGSTGELFFGEGSRLTVL.

This clone has a single count. The chain links TRBV5-5 to TRBJ1-2, with a tentative D call TRBD1 (6 bases). Germline values: CDR1 SGHKS, CDR2 YYEKEE (reference sequence). V was trimmed by 4 bases and J by 3 bases, leaving 10 bases between them. CDR3 length equals 13 residues. In nucleotides, the CDR3 is TGTGCCAGCAGCCCAGGGGTCGACTATGGCTACACCTTC. Its protein product is CASSPGVDYGYTF.

The J gene is TRBJ2-7, the V gene TRBV21-1; TRBD1 is the table's D call and was not checked against the DNA. TRBV21-1 is a known pseudogene. The CDR3 is 18 amino acids. CDR3 nucleotide sequence: TGTGCCAGCAGCAAAAGACACACACCCCACCCACAGGGTCACCGGGTCTACGTC. Amino acid sequence: CASSKRHTPHPQGHRVYV.

This clone was seen once. This chain uses TRBV30 with TRBJ1-4, with D tentatively TRBD1 (6 bases). The germline gives CDR1 GTSNPN, CDR2 SVGIG (reference sequence). V was shortened by 1 base and J by 7 bases, with 10 bases between the two germline ends. The CDR3 sequence is 13 residues long. This chain's CDR3 is CAWSAGGGEKLFF. The CDR3 nucleotides are TGTGCCTGGAGTGCGGGGGGCGGTGAAAAACTGTTTTTT.

This clone was recorded a few times. The V call is TRBV29-1, the J call TRBJ1-1; D possibly corresponds to TRBD1 (5 bases). Germline V gives CDR1 SQVTM, CDR2 ANQGSEA. Trimming pared 4 bases from V and 2 bases from J, leaving 11 bases between. There are 13 residues in the CDR3. Here the CDR3 reads CSVGRRANTEAFF. CDR3 sequence (DNA): TGCAGCGTTGGGCGCAGGGCCAACACTGAAGCTTTCTTT.

This clone rates as medium-sized (0.01 to 0.1%). The chain carries TRBV5-1 and TRBJ2-7; a possible D gene is TRBD2 (6 bases). This CDR3 is built from 15 residues. The V end lost 0 bases, the J end lost 6 bases, and 16 bases lay between the germline ends. Germline V gene sequence: CDR1 SGHRS, CDR2 YFSETQ. CDR3 nucleotides: TGCGCCAGCAGCTTGGATGGGACGGAGGGGAGCGAGCAGTACTTC. Amino acids: CASSLDGTEGSEQYF.

The CDR3 loop is CASSSLNPGNTEAFF. In nucleotides, the CDR3 is TGTGCCAGCAGTTCCCTCAACCCGGGTAACACTGAAGCTTTCTTT. The chain recombines TRBV27 with TRBJ1-1; D is undetermined. The CDR3 spans 15 residues. Trimming removed 4 bases from V and 2 bases from J, with 14 bases in between. Germline loops: CDR1 MNHEY, CDR2 SMNVEV (reference sequence).

This chain joins TRBV5-1 and TRBJ2-5; 7 positions agree with TRBD2. The V segment lost 0 bases and the J segment 4 bases; nucleotides outside the gene matches: 12. Germline V gene sequence: CDR1 SGHRS, CDR2 YFSETQ. This CDR3 spans 17 amino acids. CDR3 nucleotides: TGCGCCAGCAGCTTGGCCGGGACTACCTCCGTCGGAGAGACCCAGTACTTC. Translation: CASSLAGTTSVGETQYF.